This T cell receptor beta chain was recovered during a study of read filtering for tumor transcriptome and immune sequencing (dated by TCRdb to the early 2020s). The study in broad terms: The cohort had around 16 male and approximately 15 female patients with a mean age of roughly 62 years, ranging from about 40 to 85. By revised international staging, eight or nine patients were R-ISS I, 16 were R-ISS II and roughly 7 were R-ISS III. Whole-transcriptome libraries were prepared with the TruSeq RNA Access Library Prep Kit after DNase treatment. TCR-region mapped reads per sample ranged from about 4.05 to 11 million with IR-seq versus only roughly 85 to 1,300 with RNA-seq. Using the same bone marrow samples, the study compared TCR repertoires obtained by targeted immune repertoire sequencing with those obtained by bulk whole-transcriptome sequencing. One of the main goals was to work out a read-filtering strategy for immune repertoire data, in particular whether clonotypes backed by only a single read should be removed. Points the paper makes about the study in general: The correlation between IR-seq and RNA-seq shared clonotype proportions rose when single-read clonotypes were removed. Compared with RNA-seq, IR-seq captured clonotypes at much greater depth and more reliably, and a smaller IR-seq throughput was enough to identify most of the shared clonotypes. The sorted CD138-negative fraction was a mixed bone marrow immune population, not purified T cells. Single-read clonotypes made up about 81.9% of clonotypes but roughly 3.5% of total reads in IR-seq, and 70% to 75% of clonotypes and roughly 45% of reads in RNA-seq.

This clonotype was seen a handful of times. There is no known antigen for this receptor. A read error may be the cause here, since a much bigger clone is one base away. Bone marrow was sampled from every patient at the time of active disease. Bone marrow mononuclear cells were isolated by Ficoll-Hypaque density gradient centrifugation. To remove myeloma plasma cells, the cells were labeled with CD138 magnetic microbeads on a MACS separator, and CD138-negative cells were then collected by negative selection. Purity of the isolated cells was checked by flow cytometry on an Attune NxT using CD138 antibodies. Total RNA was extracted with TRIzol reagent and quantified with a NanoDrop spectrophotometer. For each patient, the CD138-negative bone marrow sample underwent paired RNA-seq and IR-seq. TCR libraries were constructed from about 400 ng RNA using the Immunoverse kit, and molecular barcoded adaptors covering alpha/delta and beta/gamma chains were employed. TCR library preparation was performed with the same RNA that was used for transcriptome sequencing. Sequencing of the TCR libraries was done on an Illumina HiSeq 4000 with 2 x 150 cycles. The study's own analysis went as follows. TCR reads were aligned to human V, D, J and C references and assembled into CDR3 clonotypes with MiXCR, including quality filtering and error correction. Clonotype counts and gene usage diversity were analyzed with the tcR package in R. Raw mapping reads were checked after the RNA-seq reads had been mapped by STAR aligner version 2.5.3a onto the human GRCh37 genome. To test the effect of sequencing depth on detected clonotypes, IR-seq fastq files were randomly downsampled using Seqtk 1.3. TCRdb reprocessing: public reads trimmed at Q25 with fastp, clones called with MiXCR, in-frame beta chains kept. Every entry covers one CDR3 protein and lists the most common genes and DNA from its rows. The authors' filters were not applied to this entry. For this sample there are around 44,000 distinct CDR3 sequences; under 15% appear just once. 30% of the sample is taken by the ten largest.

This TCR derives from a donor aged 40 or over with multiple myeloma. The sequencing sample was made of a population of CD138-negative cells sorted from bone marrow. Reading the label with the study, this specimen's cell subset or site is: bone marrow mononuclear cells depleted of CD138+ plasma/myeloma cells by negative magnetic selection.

The base sequence is TGTGCCAGCAGTTTTGCAGCGGGGGCCGGAGAGCAGTACTTC. Translated, it reads CASSFAAGAGEQYF. In this chain, TRBV12-3 or TRBV12-4 is recombined with TRBJ2-7; TRBD2 aligns with 8 central bases. From V the trimming removes 3 bases and from J it removes 7 bases, while the gene matches leave 8 bases of the junction unaccounted for. Measured from the cysteine to the phenylalanine, the CDR3 is 14 residues long. Only the CDR3 portion is preserved as DNA: 42 bases, with reading frame beginning at the first base.